This T cell receptor (beta chain) was profiled in a study of blood T cell repertoires in COVID-19. At the level of the study: Acute and convalescent COVID-19 specimens originated in the United States, Italy and Spain.

Living in under 30 US areas, the participants were between roughly 18 and 89 years of age. Grouping used clinical history reported by participants in a survey and questionnaire. Per germline, CDR1 SNHLY and CDR2 FYNNEI. V shed 5 bases, J shed 0 bases, and the junction held 4 bases outside the gene matches. The CDR3 length is 15 residues. Methods used by the authors: It was from reference gene primer amplification that nucleated cell counts were estimated. The data were produced by immunoSEQ multiplex PCR, yet TCRdb's version contains in-frame clones alone and is incomplete. V and J calls and clone size are copied from that table; D and trimming were computed from the DNA. The sample gives fewer than 250,000 clones, approximately 83% of which show up once; about 5.3% is in the top ten.

The rearrangement links TRBV2 to TRBJ2-7; 10 bases match TRBD2. Sequencing was performed on PBMCs or T cells enriched from blood (not recorded which). This sequence originates from a woman aged 50 to 60 who had been exposed to COVID-19. CDR3 DNA sequence: TGTGCCAGCAGTTTAGCGGGGGGTGTCTCCTACGAGCAGTACTTC. Its protein product is CASSLAGGVSYEQYF.